This T cell receptor (beta chain) was identified in a study of cytomegalovirus exposure and HLA in healthy donors. After removal of 7 bases from V and 6 bases from J, the junction contained 8 bases not matched to a gene. Germline loops: CDR1 MNHEY, CDR2 SMNVEV (reference sequence). CDR3 size: 14 residues. The protocol was immunoSEQ multiplex PCR, while the TCRdb copy is restricted to in-frame clones and leaves out a portion. The sample shows about 180,000 clones, less than 85% of them seen only once. The chain couples TRBV27 to TRBJ2-7, with 11 bases matching TRBD2. Sequencing was done on a sample of PBMCs. This TCR came from a man younger than 35 in good health and CMV-seropositive. This chain's CDR3 is CASKGGLAGGEQYF. The DNA for the CDR3 is TGTGCCAGCAAGGGGGGGCTAGCGGGAGGCGAGCAGTACTTC.